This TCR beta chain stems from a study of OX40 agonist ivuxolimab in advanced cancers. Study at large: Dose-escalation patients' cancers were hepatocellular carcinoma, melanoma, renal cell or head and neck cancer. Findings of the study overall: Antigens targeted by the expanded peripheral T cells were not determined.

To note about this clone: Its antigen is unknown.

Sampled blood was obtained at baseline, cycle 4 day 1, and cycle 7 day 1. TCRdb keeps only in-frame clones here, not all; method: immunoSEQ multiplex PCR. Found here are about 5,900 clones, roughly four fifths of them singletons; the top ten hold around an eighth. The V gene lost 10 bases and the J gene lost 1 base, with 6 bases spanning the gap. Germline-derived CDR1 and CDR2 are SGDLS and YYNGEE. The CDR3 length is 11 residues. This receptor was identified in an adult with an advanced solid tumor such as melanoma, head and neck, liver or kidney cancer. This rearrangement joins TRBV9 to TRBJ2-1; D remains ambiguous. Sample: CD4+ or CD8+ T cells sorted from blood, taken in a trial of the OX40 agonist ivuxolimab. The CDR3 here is CASASYNEQFF. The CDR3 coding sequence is TGTGCCTCGGCGTCCTACAATGAGCAGTTCTTC.